This TCR beta chain was identified in a study of blood T cell repertoires in COVID-19. As for the study in general: In each case, the material was cDNA or gDNA derived from T cells, B-cell-depleted T cells, or PBMCs.

Authors' processing steps: It was from reference gene primer amplification that nucleated cell counts were estimated. Assay: immunoSEQ multiplex PCR; the TCRdb copy retains only in-frame clones and omits some. V, J and clone size were drawn from that table, and D and trimming were deduced from the DNA. The sample shows about 140,000 clones, over 70% of them seen only once. The CDR3 has 15 amino acids. After removal of 3 bases from V and 7 bases from J, the junction contained 6 bases not matched to a gene. Germline CDR1 is MNHNS and CDR2 is SASEGT. The rearrangement links TRBV6-1 to TRBJ1-5; 10 bases agree with TRBD1. This TCR was recovered from an older woman with acute or convalescent COVID-19. The specimen was peripheral blood. The CDR3 region is CASSDDRGPGQPQHF. DNA for the CDR3: TGTGCCAGCAGTGACGACAGGGGGCCCGGACAGCCCCAGCATTTT.